What follows are 20 T cell receptor beta chains derived from one specimen sequenced in a study of OX40 agonist ivuxolimab in advanced cancers. The library was obtained by the immunoSEQ multiplex PCR assay. TCRdb's version of the immuneACCESS table is confined to in-frame rearrangements and falls short of the full clone set. An unresolved V gene accounts for under half of the shortfall where checked; the remainder is of unknown origin. Within this sample are fewer than 12,000 clones, with 79% of them counted one time only. The ten most abundant clones make up over 30% of the sample. The sequencing used CD4+ or CD8+ T cells sorted from blood, collected in a trial of the OX40 agonist ivuxolimab. These TCRs come from an adult with an advanced solid tumor such as melanoma, head and neck, liver or kidney cancer.

The V gene is TRBV6-5, the J gene TRBJ1-1, with D hard to call. CDR3 size: 14 residues. V lost 5 bases and J 4 bases, leaving 14 bases between the germline ends. Germline V gene sequence: CDR1 MNHEY, CDR2 SVGAGI. The CDR3 loop reads CASSPLREGTEAFF. The CDR3 coding sequence is TGTGCCAGCAGTCCGCTTAGGGAGGGCACTGAAGCTTTCTTT.

The CDR3 coding sequence is TGCGCCAGCAGCCACCCTTTGAGTGCGAACTATGGCTACACCTTC. Residues: CASSHPLSANYGYTF. The V and J genes are TRBV4-3 and TRBJ1-2, with D unclear. Germline CDR1 is LGHNA and CDR2 is YSLEER. The CDR3 covers 15 residues. The germline V and J ends were trimmed by 3 bases and 2 bases, with 13 bases remaining between them.

The chain uses TRBV5-1 and TRBJ2-5; 9 positions match TRBD1. The trim removed 1 base at V and 4 bases at J, leaving 5 bases unmatched. Germline V gene lookup returns CDR1 SGHRS and CDR2 YFSETQ. The CDR3 extends over 15 amino acids. CDR3 loop: CASSLLDRGPETQYF. In DNA, the CDR3 is TGCGCCAGCAGCTTGCTGGACAGGGGCCCAGAGACCCAGTACTTC. The variable domain in full, completed from reference TRBV5-1 and TRBJ2-5, reads KAGVTQTPRYLIKTRGQQVTLSCSPISGHRSVSWYQQTPGQGLQFLFEYFSETQRNKGNFPGRFSGRQFSNSRSEMNVSTLELGDSALYLCASSLLDRGPETQYFGPGTRLLVL.

For the CDR3, the DNA is TGCGCCAGCAGCCAAGGGACCTATCCCTCCTACAATGAGCAGTTCTTC. This translates into CASSQGTYPSYNEQFF. The J gene is TRBJ2-1, the V gene TRBV4-3; unclear D gene. Germline-derived CDR1 and CDR2 are LGHNA and YSLEER. The CDR3 runs to 16 residues. Trimming stripped 1 base from V and 0 bases from J, with 10 bases between.

J is TRBJ2-7 and V is TRBV4-3; D unresolved. The germline V gene encodes CDR1 LGHNA and CDR2 YSLEER. Deletions cut 2 bases from V and 13 bases from J, with 24 bases between. This CDR3 region has 15 residues. The CDR3 protein is CASSQSTALGSPSYF. As DNA, the CDR3 is TGCGCCAGCAGCCAATCAACTGCCCTAGGGTCCCCTTCATACTTC.

This chain uses TRBV25-1 with TRBJ2-1; possibly TRBD2 for D (6 bases). This CDR3 has 11 residues. The germline V gene encodes CDR1 MGHDK and CDR2 SYGVNS. Trimming took 4 bases from V and 12 from J, leaving 10 bases between them. The CDR3 loop is CASSGFGGQFF. CDR3 nucleotide sequence: TGTGCCAGCAGTGGGTTCGGGGGGCAGTTCTTC.

This clone is large within its sample. This chain joins TRBV2 and TRBJ2-6; either TRBD1 or TRBD2 may supply D (6 bases each). Germline CDR1 SNHLY, CDR2 FYNNEI. V lost 0 bases to trimming and J lost 2 bases, with 8 bases between them. This CDR3 contains 16 residues. DNA for the CDR3: TGTGCCAGCAGTGAAGCGGGGGGCCCTGGGGCCAACGTCCTGACTTTC. It translates to CASSEAGGPGANVLTF.

CDR3 amino acids: CASSLEGGPDTQYF. The CDR3 nucleotides are TGTGCCAGCAGTCTAGAGGGGGGCCCAGATACGCAGTATTTT. The gene calls are TRBV28 and TRBJ2-3; TRBD1 or TRBD2 may be the D gene (6 bases each). Germline CDR1 reads MDHEN; CDR2 reads SYDVKM. The CDR3 spans 14 residues. The ends were cut back, 5 bases at V and 4 bases at J, with 13 bases in the middle.

The chain links TRBV7-9 to TRBJ2-7; either TRBD1 or TRBD2 may supply D (5 bases each). Trimming removed 5 bases at V and 5 bases at J, with 13 bases between. The CDR3 sequence is 13 residues long. Looked up from germline, CDR1 is SEHNR and CDR2 is FQNEAQ (reference sequence). Here the CDR3 reads CASSQPGPHEQYF. CDR3 sequence (DNA): TGTGCCAGCAGCCAACCGGGACCCCACGAGCAGTACTTC.

The chain employs TRBV7-9 and TRBJ2-5; 7 bases are shared with TRBD2. J was trimmed by 5 bases and V by 7 bases; bases with no gene match: 7. Germline V gene data show CDR1 as SEHNR and CDR2 as FQNEAQ (reference sequence). There are 13 residues in the CDR3. CDR3 in amino acids: CASTDGEGETQYF. As DNA, the CDR3 is TGTGCCAGCACCGACGGGGAGGGTGAGACCCAGTACTTC.

This chain uses TRBV4-1 with TRBJ2-1, with 9 bases identical to TRBD1. Germline CDR1 is MGHRA and CDR2 is YSYEKL. The V and J ends lost 3 bases and 4 bases, in that order; junction bases with no gene match: 4. This CDR3 spans 15 amino acids. CDR3 sequence (DNA): TGCGCCAGCAGCCAGAGACAGGGGGATTACAATGAGCAGTTCTTC. Protein sequence: CASSQRQGDYNEQFF.

V usage is TRBV13 and J usage is TRBJ1-5, with D unclear. This CDR3 contains 16 residues. Trimming removed 0 bases from V and 7 bases from J, with 16 bases in between. The germline CDR1 and CDR2 sequences are PRHDT and FYEKMQ (reference sequence). The DNA of the CDR3 is TGTGCCAGCAGCTTAGGTGCCCTGGGGAGGAGGCAGCCCCAGCATTTT. Residues: CASSLGALGRRQPQHF.

As DNA, the CDR3 is TGTGCCAGCAGTGGGACAGGGGGCGCAGATACGCAGTATTTT. As protein: CASSGTGGADTQYF. The chain is built from TRBV6-1 and TRBJ2-3; the match to TRBD1 covers 11 bases. The CDR3 covers 14 residues. Germline V gene data show CDR1 as MNHNS and CDR2 as SASEGT. The ends lost 4 bases at V and 4 bases at J; junction bases unmatched: 1.

The genes are TRBV7-9 and TRBJ1-4; 9 bases line up with TRBD1. V gave up 5 bases and J gave up 3 bases; unmatched junction bases: 7. Looked up from germline, CDR1 is SEHNR and CDR2 is FQNEAQ (reference sequence). The CDR3 is made up of 16 amino acids. CDR3 sequence: CASSAGQGLANEKLFF. In nucleotides, the CDR3 is TGTGCCAGCAGCGCGGGACAGGGTTTGGCTAATGAAAAACTGTTTTTT.

This clone was observed a handful of times. The V and J genes are TRBV4-2 and TRBJ1-5; D may be TRBD1 (5 bases). This CDR3 contains 16 residues. Germline values: CDR1 LGHNA, CDR2 YNFKEQ. Trimming removed 5 bases from V and 5 bases from J, with 19 bases in between. The CDR3 spells CASSLASQGPYQPQHF. The CDR3 coding sequence is TGTGCCAGCAGCTTGGCCTCGCAGGGACCGTATCAGCCCCAGCATTTT.

The CDR3 DNA reads TGTGCCAGCAGCTTAGTTGGGGGCGGCGGAGATACGCAGTATTTT. This encodes CASSLVGGGGDTQYF. The V and J genes are TRBV11-2 and TRBJ2-3, with D perhaps matching TRBD1 (6 bases). V was shortened by 1 base and J by 5 bases, with 13 bases between the two germline ends. The CDR3 extends over 15 amino acids. Germline CDR1 and CDR2: SGHAT and FQNNGV.

The chain carries TRBV9 and TRBJ1-1; D is possibly TRBD1 (6 bases). Trimming pared 0 bases from V and 1 base from J, leaving 7 bases between. The CDR3 runs 14 residues. Germline CDR1 reads SGDLS; CDR2 reads YYNGEE. CDR3 coding DNA: TGTGCCAGCAGCGTAGGGACAGAGAACACTGAAGCTTTCTTT. Translation: CASSVGTENTEAFF.

This chain connects TRBV15 to TRBJ1-1; a possible D gene is TRBD1 (5 bases). The CDR3 contains 15 residues. V was trimmed by 0 bases and J by 4 bases, leaving 12 bases between them. The germline V gene has CDR1 LNHNV and CDR2 YYDKDF (reference sequence). CDR3 nucleotides: TGTGCCACCAGCAGAGACAGGGCCCCGTTCACTGAAGCTTTCTTT. Translating gives CATSRDRAPFTEAFF.

V usage is TRBV6-1 and J usage is TRBJ2-3; 7 nucleotides match TRBD2. The length of the CDR3 is 17 residues. The J segment lost 3 bases and the V segment lost 1 base, leaving 10 bases of the junction unmatched. CDR1 MNHNS and CDR2 SASEGT come from the germline V gene. The CDR3 is CASSEDMRESMTDTQYF. The CDR3 bases are TGTGCCAGCAGTGAAGATATGCGGGAGAGTATGACAGATACGCAGTATTTT.

The J gene is TRBJ1-4, the V gene TRBV7-9, with D possibly being TRBD1 (6 bases). Germline lookup yields CDR1 SEHNR and CDR2 FQNEAQ (reference sequence). This CDR3 spans 15 amino acids. V shed 6 bases and J shed 7 bases, with 18 bases lying between them. CDR3 sequence reads: CASSTIRAGVEKLFF. The DNA for the CDR3 is TGTGCCAGCAGTACAATCAGGGCAGGGGTTGAAAAACTGTTTTTT.